This T cell receptor beta chain was captured by sequencing in a study of cytomegalovirus exposure and HLA in healthy donors (dated by TCRdb to the late 2010s). Turning to the overall study: An earlier analysis of roughly 500 of the donors reported around 280 Gb of sequence data and about 120 million unique TCR beta sequences obtained from about 179 million T cells. About 320 gigabases of sequencing data and tens of millions of unique TCR sequences were included in an early release covering roughly 600 HLA-typed donors. Of the 398 genotyped donors, roughly 76% were placed in the genetic ancestry cluster associated with self-reported Caucasian donors. The study was designed to test whether signatures of past pathogen exposure could be identified by cataloging public T cell receptors. The study profiled the T cell repertoires of hundreds of subjects by immunosequencing and related them to cytomegalovirus serostatus. A separate validation cohort of roughly 120 different subjects was used in addition to the roughly 720-subject first cohort. To predict cytomegalovirus infection status, the study brought together high-throughput TCR immunosequencing, statistical association of individual TCRs with disease status, and machine learning. A later analysis re-analyzed previously published TCR beta repertoires from 600 to 850 donors and added high-resolution HLA genotyping to study TCR occurrence patterns. Rather than using new phenotypic data, the later analysis identified candidate immune exposures from TCR beta sequences and from how often those sequences occurred across donors. An earlier analysis of nearly 600 of the donors applied high-throughput TCR beta sequencing to assess whether each TCR beta V gene segment acted as functional or pseudogenic. Alongside the repertoire data, information on donor age, sex, ethnicity and CMV serostatus was compiled. In a later genetic analysis, genome-wide SNP genotypes for about 65% of the 666 donors were used, and that subset was treated as a discovery cohort. All discovery cohort repertoires had been generated on a single sequencing platform. HLA typing included class I and class II loci at four-digit resolution. Typing coverage varied by locus: 629-630 donors for A, B, C, DRB1 and DQB1; roughly 520 for DQA1; over 600 for DPA1; roughly 470 for DPB1. Roughly five DR-DQ haplotypes were handled as single units for association and clustering, since linkage in the cohort was strong. Among about 410 genotyped donors of the cohort, an average of around 220,000 unique TCR beta nucleotide sequences was sequenced per donor, of which approximately 18% were non-productive. General findings and caveats noted by the study authors: The only immune exposure information available for the cohort was CMV serostatus. A later genetic analysis reported fewer N-insertions in productive TCRs among donors in an Asian-associated ancestry cluster than the roughly 700-donor mean. Correlated functional status among segregating V segments might be attributable to linkage disequilibrium, but an unknown experimental factor could not be ruled out. At a false discovery rate of 0.05, a later analysis linked around 15,000 TCR beta sequences to specific HLA alleles. In vitro tests confirmed that a few of the cytomegalovirus-associated TCR beta chains recognize cytomegalovirus antigens. Cytomegalovirus status was reported to be diagnosed by the classifier with high specificity and sensitivity in both the original and validation cohorts. The 87-base-pair reads could not distinguish some IMGT-functional V segments, including TRBV6-2 and TRBV6-3, so those segments were excluded. A later analysis found that HLA-associated TCR beta chains were more clonally expanded and had lower generation probabilities than equally common non-associated chains. In an earlier analysis of approximately 600 of the donors, most TCR beta V segments were observed in productive rearrangements about 87% or about 30% of the time, broadly matching IMGT annotations. It was suggested by the authors that the approach could potentially be generalized to other disease states and immunological phenotypes. Because counts were too low, about 15 rarely observed V segments, including chromosome 9 orphons, were left out of the earlier analysis of a few hundred of the donors. The cohort was sequenced for TCR beta chains only, and without alpha or paired-chain data the features that could be detected were limited. A further reported finding was that TCR beta sequences accurately predicted the HLA-A and HLA-B alleles for most subjects in the first cohort. In a later genetic analysis, a missense DCLRE1C variant was associated with V-gene and J-gene trimming of TCR beta chains, and the association was replicated in an independent cohort. In a later analysis, several top co-occurrence clusters were reported to appear linked to parvovirus B19, influenza, CMV and Epstein-Barr virus. The study gave a list of 150 to 200 TCR beta chains associated with cytomegalovirus. Assigning TCR associations to individual alleles was difficult when HLA alleles, especially DR and DQ, strongly co-occurred. Most TCR sequences were observed very rarely across donors, whereas some public TCRs were present in many individuals. A cluster of highly shared sequence variants was judged likely to be a technical artifact of the sequencing pipeline. According to a later analysis, most CMV-associated TCR beta chains appeared to be HLA-restricted, and the HLA associations seemed to be driven largely by CMV exposure. In a later analysis, TCR association rates were found to vary across HLA loci, with the most associated TCRs seen for DRB1 alleles and the fewest for HLA-C alleles. Presence/absence analyses assumed roughly uniform sequencing depth across donors, an assumption that may not hold. Because some donors lacked HLA typing at each locus, the association tests relied only on the typed subset.

The cohort was made up of 666 healthy bone marrow donors. At the time of sampling, every cohort member was nominally healthy, though immune exposures that went unrecorded were likely present. The donor was CMV seronegative and was included in the group of over 300 seronegative cohort members. Every donor gave a peripheral blood sample, and the peripheral blood mononuclear cells from that sample were used for TCR beta sequencing. The Qiagen DNeasy Blood Extraction Kit was used to extract genomic DNA from the blood cell samples. CDR1 and CDR2 were assigned from the germline V gene as MGHRA and YSYEKL. The CDR3 measures 16 amino acids from cysteine to phenylalanine. The only DNA kept is the CDR3, 48 bases in frame from the first base. For this chain, trimming is 4 bases at the V end and 6 bases at the J end, and the number of junction bases without a gene match is 9. On this clone: It lacks a known antigen. No base-level quality is on record; no much larger clone is a single base apart.

The library was produced with the immunoSEQ multiplex PCR assay. A mixture of 60 forward primers for TCR Vbeta segments and 13 reverse primers for TCR Jbeta segments was used in the multiplex PCR. Amplification of the CDR3 region of rearranged TCR beta genes was performed with a multiplex PCR assay on genomic DNA. The amplified TCR beta libraries were sequenced on the Illumina HiSeq System as 87-base-pair reads. The source study handled its data this way. A later analysis counted 75 million to 100 million unique TCR beta chains across the 550 to 700 repertoires, and around 9.9 million of these chains were shared by at least two donors. To remove PCR and sequencing errors, raw reads were error-corrected and collapsed into unique sequences using a nearest-neighbor algorithm that merged closely related sequences. To assign V, D and J gene segments, CDR3 sequences were aligned to IMGT reference sequences. For a sequence to be retained, a match of at least six nucleotides to both a V gene segment and a J gene segment was required. Rearrangements were classified as productive when the CDR3 lacked stop codons and remained in frame with V and J, and all other rearrangements were classified as non-productive. Following IMGT convention, CDR3 was defined as the stretch from the second conserved V-encoded cysteine to the conserved J-encoded phenylalanine. The earlier analysis of about 570 of the donors excluded any sequence lacking an unambiguous match to a single V gene segment. In an earlier analysis of 500 to 750 of the donors, V segments were called functional above 56.7% productive rearrangements and were called segregating when the between-donor standard deviation exceeded 5%. A statistical classification framework was developed to diagnose cytomegalovirus status using the catalog of TCR beta chain sequences. In a later analysis, TCR nucleotide sequences were compared against IMGT/GENE-DB human TR gene sequences so that V and J genes could be assigned. Using the TCRdist pipeline, a later analysis assigned CDR3 sequences along with most-parsimonious VDJ recombination scenarios. In a later analysis, each TCR beta chain was defined by its CDR3 amino acid sequence together with its V-gene family, and reads without a unique V-gene family were excluded. In a later analysis, 550 to 650 highly shared, low-generation-probability nucleotide sequences were removed to address suspected cross-contamination and a sequencing artifact. In a later analysis, a clonal expansion index for each public chain was calculated from normalized within-repertoire ranks of inferred template counts. In a later analysis, generation probabilities were computed with a VDJ recombination model fitted to out-of-frame rearrangements, and the resulting probabilities were checked against IGoR. A later analysis scored TCR-TCR, TCR-HLA and TCR-CMV co-occurrence with hypergeometric tests, applying a repertoire-size bias correction to TCR pairs. A later analysis estimated false discovery rates by permuting HLA or CMV assignments 20 times. In a later analysis, co-occurring TCRs were grouped using DBSCAN, with TCRdist sequence similarity added in when clustering inside HLA-allele-positive subsets. Repertoires with fewer than 30,000 or more than 120,000 public chains were left out of co-occurrence clustering, as were five repertoires with anomalous nucleotide sharing. TCRdb carries this immuneACCESS record with in-frame sequences only. Its versions omit some clonotypes, under half of them owing to an unresolved V gene in the studies checked, with the rest unexplained. D and trimming come from the DNA, and the V and J calls and clone size come from that table. This sample lists 150,000 to 200,000 clones; about 85% were detected once. Under 2% of the sample goes to the ten largest clones.

The chain couples TRBV4-1 to TRBJ2-1; 10 bases in between match TRBD2. The sequence came from a man aged 18 to 29 in good health and CMV-seronegative. Material: PBMCs. DNA sequence: TGCGCCAGCAGCCCTCGAGAGCGGGGGGGCGGCAATGAGCAGTTCTTC. It translates to CASSPRERGGGNEQFF.